Each of the 7 T cell receptor beta chains below was sequenced from the same sample in a study of T cells in Graves' hyperthyroidism and ophthalmopathy. Amplified regions were TCR beta CDR3 sequences from RNA transcripts. HTBI primers were used for first-round RT-PCR of the TCR CDR3. MiXCR was run by TCRdb on the multiplex PCR reads, yielding one entry per CDR3 protein. This sample has hundreds of thousands of distinct CDR3 sequences, with around 14% found just once. The sample comprised blood. Receptors originate from a woman under 30 with Graves' hyperthyroidism.

This clonotype occurred many times. The chain couples TRBV2 to TRBJ1-5; D might be TRBD1 (6 bases). Trimming took 5 bases from V and 9 from J, leaving 17 bases between them. CDR3 length equals 14 residues. The germline CDR1 and CDR2 sequences are SNHLY and FYNNEI. CDR3 protein: CASSPGTSLPPQHF. The CDR3 DNA is TGTGCCAGCAGTCCCGGGACAAGCCTCCCGCCCCAGCATTTT.

This clonotype was found a few times. Since a much larger clone is just one base distant, this may be a read error. The chain uses TRBV7-9 and TRBJ2-5; 10 bases line up with TRBD2. Germline V lookup: CDR1 SEHNR, CDR2 FQNEAQ (reference sequence). The CDR3 covers 15 residues. For the CDR3, the DNA is TGTGCCAGCAGCTTCTCTAGCGGGAGCCAAGAGGCCCAGTACTTC. Residues: CASSFSSGSQEAQYF.

This clonotype has at least ten counts. The chain has TRBV9 and TRBJ2-3, with D possibly matching TRBD2 (6 bases). V was pared by 0 bases and J by 2 bases, with 7 bases between. CDR3 length equals 14 residues. The germline V gene has CDR1 SGDLS and CDR2 YYNGEE. The CDR3 DNA sequence: TGTGCCAGCAGCGTAGAGGGACTCACAGATACGCAGTATTTT. It yields the protein CASSVEGLTDTQYF.

This chain joins TRBV20-1 and TRBJ2-1; TRBD2 agrees at 8 bases. Germline V gene lookup returns CDR1 DFQATT and CDR2 SNEGSKA (reference sequence). The CDR3 has 14 residues. V gave up 6 bases and J gave up 7 bases; unmatched junction bases: 11. In DNA, the CDR3 is TGCAGTGCAGGCGGGAGCGGGAGTAGGAATGAGCAGTTCTTC. Amino acids: CSAGGSGSRNEQFF.

The CDR3 sequence: CAWNKGWRGEQYF. In DNA, the CDR3 is TGTGCCTGGAATAAGGGGTGGCGAGGCGAGCAGTACTTC. The V call is TRBV30, the J call TRBJ2-7; D perhaps matches TRBD1 (5 bases). This CDR3 has 13 residues. The germline V gene encodes CDR1 GTSNPN and CDR2 SVGIG (reference sequence). V shed 4 bases and J shed 6 bases, with 16 bases lying between them.

The table lists this clonotype with a few counts. The chain couples TRBV5-6 to TRBJ2-3; 7 bases map to TRBD2. Germline loops: CDR1 SGHDT, CDR2 YYEEEE. V was clipped by 2 bases and J by 3 bases; unmatched bases: 9. The CDR3 totals 16 residues. The CDR3 loop is CASSLRLAPRTDTQYF. The CDR3, as DNA: TGTGCCAGCAGCTTACGACTAGCACCTAGGACAGATACGCAGTATTTT.

About this clonotype itself: At one end, the junction sequence differs from germline, possibly due to a read error. The J gene is TRBJ1-4, the V gene TRBV11-1; D is uncertain. Germline V gives CDR1 SGHAT, CDR2 FQDESV (reference sequence). The CDR3 is 15 residues long. The CDR3: CASSQPPPGNEKLFF. In DNA form, the CDR3 reads TGCGCCAGCAGCCAACCGCCCCCCGGTAATGAAAAACTGTTTTTT.